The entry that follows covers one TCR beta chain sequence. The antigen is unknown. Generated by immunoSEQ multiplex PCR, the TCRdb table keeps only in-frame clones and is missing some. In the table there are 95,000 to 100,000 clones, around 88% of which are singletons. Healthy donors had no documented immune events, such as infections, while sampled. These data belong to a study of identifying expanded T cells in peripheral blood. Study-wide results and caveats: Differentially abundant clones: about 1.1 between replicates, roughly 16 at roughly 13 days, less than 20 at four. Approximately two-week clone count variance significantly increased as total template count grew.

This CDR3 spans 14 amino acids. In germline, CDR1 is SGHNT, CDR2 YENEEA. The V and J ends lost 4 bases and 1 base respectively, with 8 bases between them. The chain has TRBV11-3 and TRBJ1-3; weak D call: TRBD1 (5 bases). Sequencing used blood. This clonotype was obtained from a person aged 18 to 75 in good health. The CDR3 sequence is CASSSRASGNTIYF. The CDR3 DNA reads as TGTGCCAGCAGCTCCAGGGCGTCTGGAAACACCATATATTTT.